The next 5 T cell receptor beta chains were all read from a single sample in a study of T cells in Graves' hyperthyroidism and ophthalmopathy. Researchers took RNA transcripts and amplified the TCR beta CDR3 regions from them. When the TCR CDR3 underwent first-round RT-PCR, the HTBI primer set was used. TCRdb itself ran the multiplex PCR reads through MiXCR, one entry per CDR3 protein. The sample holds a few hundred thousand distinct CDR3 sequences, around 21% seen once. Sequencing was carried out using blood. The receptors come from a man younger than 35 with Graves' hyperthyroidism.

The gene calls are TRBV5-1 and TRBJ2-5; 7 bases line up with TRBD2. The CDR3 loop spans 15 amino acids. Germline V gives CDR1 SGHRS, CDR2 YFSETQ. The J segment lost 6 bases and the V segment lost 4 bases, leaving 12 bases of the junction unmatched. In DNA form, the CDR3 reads TGCGCCAGCAGCGCCCGGGACGCCGGGAGGCAGACCCAGTACTTC. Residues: CASSARDAGRQTQYF. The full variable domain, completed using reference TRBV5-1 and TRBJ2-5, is KAGVTQTPRYLIKTRGQQVTLSCSPISGHRSVSWYQQTPGQGLQFLFEYFSETQRNKGNFPGRFSGRQFSNSRSEMNVSTLELGDSALYLCASSARDAGRQTQYFGPGTRLLVL.

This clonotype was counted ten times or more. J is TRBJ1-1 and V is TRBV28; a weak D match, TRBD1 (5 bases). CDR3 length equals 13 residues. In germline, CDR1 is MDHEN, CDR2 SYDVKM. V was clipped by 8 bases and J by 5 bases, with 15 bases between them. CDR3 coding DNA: TGTGCCAGCGCTTTTAGGGGCTCTACTGAAGCTTTCTTT. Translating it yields CASAFRGSTEAFF.

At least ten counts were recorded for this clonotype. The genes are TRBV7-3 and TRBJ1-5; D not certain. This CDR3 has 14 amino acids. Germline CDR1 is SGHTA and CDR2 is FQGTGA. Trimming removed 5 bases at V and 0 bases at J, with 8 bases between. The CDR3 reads CASSGRLSNQPQHF. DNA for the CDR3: TGTGCCAGCAGCGGCCGACTTAGCAATCAGCCCCAGCATTTT.

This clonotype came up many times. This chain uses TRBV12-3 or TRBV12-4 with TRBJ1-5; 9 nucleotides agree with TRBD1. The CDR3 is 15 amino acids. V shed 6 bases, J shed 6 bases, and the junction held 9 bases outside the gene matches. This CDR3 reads CASSLQGALGQPQHF. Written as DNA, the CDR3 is TGTGCCAGCAGCTTACAGGGGGCGCTGGGTCAGCCCCAGCATTTT.

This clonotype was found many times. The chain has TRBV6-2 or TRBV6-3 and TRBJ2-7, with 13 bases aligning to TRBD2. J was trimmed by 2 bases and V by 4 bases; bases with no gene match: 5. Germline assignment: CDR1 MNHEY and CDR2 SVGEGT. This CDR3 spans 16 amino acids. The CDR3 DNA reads TGTGCCAGCAGTTCACCGGGACTAGCGGGGACCTACGAGCAGTACTTC. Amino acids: CASSSPGLAGTYEQYF.